What follows are 22 T cell receptor gamma chains derived from one specimen sequenced in a study of Vδ1+ human thymocytes. These receptors lack a known antigen. The template was reverse-transcribed extracted RNA. The CDR3 regions were amplified by multiplex PCR from V-gene primers to a constant-region primer. TCRdb reran clone calling via CATT on the multiplex PCR reads. The repertoire has 25,000 to 35,000 gamma-chain clones, roughly 20% of them found once; the top ten carry 1.5% to 2%. Study-wide results and limits: In the thymus, TRG and TRD repertoires looked highly polyclonal with Gaussian CDR3 lengths.

Material for sequencing was Vdelta1+ gamma-delta thymocytes from the thymus. Subset denoted: FACS-sorted CD3+ TCRalphabeta- TCRVdelta1+ TCRVdelta2- thymocytes. The receptors were sampled from a boy younger than two who had congenital heart surgery.

This clone occurred a few times. Other DNA sequences of this sample code for an identical CDR3. The chain recombines TRGV3 with TRGJ1 or TRGJ2. The CDR3 extends over 12 amino acids. Trimming removed 0 bases from V and 11 bases from J; junction bases left unmatched: 7. Germline CDR1 reads VTNTFY; CDR2 reads YDVSTARD (reference sequence). The CDR3 DNA is TGTGCCACCTGGGACAGGCCGGGGGAGAAACTCTTT. It is translated as CATWDRPGEKLF.

In its sample, this clone was seen a few times. Other DNA sequences in this sample translate to the same CDR3. The J gene is TRGJ1 or TRGJ2, the V gene TRGV4. The V segment lost 3 bases and the J segment 4 bases; nucleotides outside the gene matches: 3. Germline-derived CDR1 and CDR2 are EGSTGY and YDSYTSSV. CDR3 length equals 12 residues. The CDR3 DNA reads TGTGCCACCTGGGATTTATATTATAAGAAACTCTTT. Its protein is CATWDLYYKKLF.

By share, this clone ranks as medium-sized. The chain joins TRGV2 to TRGJ1 or TRGJ2. V lost 4 bases, J lost 5 bases, and 2 bases stayed unmatched. Germline CDR1 and CDR2: EGSNGY and YDSYNSKV. This CDR3 is built from 11 residues. DNA of the CDR3: TGTGCCACCTGGGAGGATTATAAGAAACTCTTT. It yields the protein CATWEDYKKLF.

The V call is TRGV4, the J call TRGJ1 or TRGJ2. CDR3 size: 15 residues. Germline V gene lookup returns CDR1 EGSTGY and CDR2 YDSYTSSV. V was pared by 1 base and J by 4 bases, with 10 bases of the junction left unmatched. CDR3 sequence: CATWDGGSSYYKKLF. The CDR3 DNA follows: TGTGCCACCTGGGATGGTGGGAGCTCATATTATAAGAAACTCTTT.

This chain links TRGV8 with TRGJP1. From germline, CDR1 is VENAVY and CDR2 YDSYNSRV. The CDR3 totals 15 residues. Trimming took 5 bases from V and 0 from J; bases not matched to a gene: 6. CDR3 amino acids: CATWGNHTTGWFKIF. For the CDR3, the DNA is TGTGCCACCTGGGGGAACCATACCACTGGTTGGTTCAAGATATTT.

The sample holds a few counts of this clone. The rearrangement joins TRGV4 to TRGJ1 or TRGJ2. The CDR3 is made up of 12 amino acids. V shed 6 bases, J shed 7 bases, and the junction held 9 bases outside the gene matches. The germline gives CDR1 EGSTGY, CDR2 YDSYTSSV. In DNA form, the CDR3 reads TGTGCCACCTGGATGAAACTGTATAAGAAACTCTTT. It yields the protein CATWMKLYKKLF.

This clone was observed a handful of times. At the DNA level, this CDR3 is encoded by other sequences in the same sample as well. V gene TRGV3 combines with J gene TRGJ1 or TRGJ2. The V segment lost 0 bases and the J segment 5 bases; nucleotides outside the gene matches: 4. The CDR3 is 13 amino acids. Germline loops: CDR1 VTNTFY, CDR2 YDVSTARD (reference sequence). The CDR3 DNA reads TGTGCCACCTGGGACAGGTTAGATTATAAGAAACTCTTT. Translation: CATWDRLDYKKLF.

This clone is categorized as medium-sized. A much larger clone differs from this one at a single base, so this may be a read error. This chain connects TRGV9 to TRGJ1 or TRGJ2. This CDR3 is 12 amino acids long. Losses at the gene ends were 5 bases for V and 2 bases for J; bases not matched to a gene: 3. The V gene's germline CDR1 is GITISATS and CDR2 ISYDGTV (reference sequence). Written as DNA, the CDR3 is TGTGCCTTGTGGGGGGATTATTATAAGAAACTCTTT. Its translation is CALWGDYYKKLF.

There are a few counts of this clone. J is TRGJ1 or TRGJ2 and V is TRGV3. Germline values: CDR1 VTNTFY, CDR2 YDVSTARD (reference sequence). The CDR3 spans 10 residues. Trimming removed 6 bases from V and 6 bases from J; junction bases left unmatched: 2. For the CDR3, the DNA is TGTGCCACCTGGCCTTATAAGAAACTCTTT. Translating gives CATWPYKKLF.

As for this clone: Additional DNA sequences in this sample encode the identical CDR3. The chain joins TRGV9 to TRGJ1 or TRGJ2. V dropped 0 bases and J dropped 4; count of bases not matched to a gene: 6. The CDR3 sequence is 14 residues long. CDR1 and CDR2 from the germline V gene are GITISATS and ISYDGTV (reference sequence). DNA for the CDR3: TGTGCCTTGTGGGAGGTGCCATTGTATTATAAGAAACTCTTT. It yields the protein CALWEVPLYYKKLF.

The chain uses TRGV5 and TRGJ1 or TRGJ2. The CDR3 is 17 amino acids. Trimming cost V 6 bases and J 3 bases; bases outside gene matches: 20. Germline CDR1 reads VINAFY; CDR2 reads YDVSNSKD. The CDR3 DNA reads TGTGCCACCTGGATGCCCGAGGAATCTTCCGCTTATTATAAGAAACTCTTT. Translated: CATWMPEESSAYYKKLF.

The J gene is TRGJ1 or TRGJ2, the V gene TRGV3. This CDR3 has 13 amino acids. CDR1 is VTNTFY, CDR2 YDVSTARD, per germline (reference sequence). Germline trimming cut 5 bases from V and 0 bases from J; bases unmatched to any gene: 4. Here the CDR3 reads CATWVTNYYKKLF. CDR3 nucleotides: TGTGCCACCTGGGTCACGAATTATTATAAGAAACTCTTT.

V is TRGV9 and J is TRGJ1 or TRGJ2. Per the germline V gene, CDR1 is GITISATS and CDR2 is ISYDGTV (reference sequence). The CDR3 runs to 14 residues. Germline trimming cut 1 base from V and 2 bases from J; bases unmatched to any gene: 5. CDR3 protein: CALWEVAHYYKKLF. The CDR3 bases are TGTGCCTTGTGGGAGGTAGCACATTATTATAAGAAACTCTTT.

The rearrangement links TRGV9 to TRGJ1 or TRGJ2. J lost 2 bases, V lost 6 bases, and 7 bases had no gene match. This CDR3 is 13 amino acids long. Germline CDR1 and CDR2: GITISATS and ISYDGTV (reference sequence). As DNA, the CDR3 is TGTGCCTTGTGGACTTGGGATTATTATAAGAAACTCTTT. Its translation: CALWTWDYYKKLF.

This clone was seen more than once but under ten times. The gene calls are TRGV9 and TRGJP. From germline, CDR1 is GITISATS and CDR2 ISYDGTV (reference sequence). V lost 3 bases to trimming and J lost 7 bases; unmatched junction nucleotides: 6. The CDR3 spans 16 residues. CDR3 loop: CALWEMPELGKKIKVF. The CDR3 DNA follows: TGTGCCTTGTGGGAGATGCCCGAGTTGGGCAAAAAAATCAAGGTATTT.

Concerning this clone itself: It may be a read error: a sequence one base away is much more abundant. The same CDR3 is also encoded by other DNA sequences in this sample. The chain uses TRGV4 and TRGJ1 or TRGJ2. Germline loops: CDR1 EGSTGY, CDR2 YDSYTSSV. This CDR3 comprises 13 residues. Trimming took 0 bases from V and 3 from J; bases not matched to a gene: 2. The CDR3 loop reads CATWDGTYYKKLF. The CDR3 DNA is TGTGCCACCTGGGATGGGACTTATTATAAGAAACTCTTT.

This clone was counted between two and nine times. This rearrangement joins TRGV3 to TRGJ1 or TRGJ2. Looked up from germline, CDR1 is VTNTFY and CDR2 is YDVSTARD (reference sequence). The CDR3 length is 14 residues. The V and J ends lost 1 base and 6 bases, in that order; junction bases with no gene match: 9. Here the CDR3 DNA reads TGTGCCACCTGGGACAGCCAAGGGGGTTATAAGAAACTCTTT. Amino acid sequence: CATWDSQGGYKKLF.

In its sample, this clone was seen a few times. This may be a read error: a much more frequent sequence differs by one nucleotide. The V gene is TRGV5, the J gene TRGJ1 or TRGJ2. J gave up 1 base and V 5 bases, and 5 bases lay outside the gene matches. The CDR3 loop spans 13 amino acids. Germline-derived CDR1 and CDR2 are VINAFY and YDVSNSKD. CDR3 in DNA: TGTGCCACCTGGGCCCCCAATTATTATAAGAAACTCTTT. As protein: CATWAPNYYKKLF.

This clone came up a few times. This chain uses TRGV9 with TRGJ1 or TRGJ2. Looked up from germline, CDR1 is GITISATS and CDR2 is ISYDGTV (reference sequence). This CDR3 is built from 11 residues. The V segment lost 4 bases and the J segment 12 bases; nucleotides outside the gene matches: 9. The CDR3 coding sequence is TGTGCCTTGTGGGAACCGTTGGGGAAACTCTTT. Residues: CALWEPLGKLF.

This clone has more than one count but fewer than ten. Since a much larger clone is just one base distant, this may be a read error. Other nucleotide sequences from this sample produce the same CDR3. This chain uses TRGV5 with TRGJ1 or TRGJ2. Germline lookup yields CDR1 VINAFY and CDR2 YDVSNSKD. Losses at the gene ends were 0 bases for V and 6 bases for J; bases not matched to a gene: 5. The CDR3 has 13 amino acids. The CDR3 loop reads CATWDRPFYKKLF. The DNA of the CDR3 is TGTGCCACCTGGGACAGGCCCTTTTATAAGAAACTCTTT.

V is TRGV5 and J is TRGJ1 or TRGJ2. From germline, CDR1 is VINAFY and CDR2 YDVSNSKD. This CDR3 is 14 amino acids long. V gave up 1 base and J gave up 7 bases; unmatched junction bases: 10. DNA for the CDR3: TGTGCCACCTGGGACAGCCAGAAGCCCTATAAGAAACTCTTT. Protein: CATWDSQKPYKKLF.

This clone was observed a few times. The V and J genes are TRGV4 and TRGJ1 or TRGJ2. The CDR3 runs to 13 residues. CDR1 and CDR2 from the germline V gene are EGSTGY and YDSYTSSV. With 6 bases clipped from V and 5 bases from J, the junction kept 10 bases outside the gene matches. The CDR3 protein is CATWPARDYKKLF. The CDR3 DNA follows: TGTGCCACCTGGCCAGCTCGGGATTATAAGAAACTCTTT.